The 9 T cell receptor beta chains below come from one sample, sequenced in a study of cytomegalovirus exposure and HLA in healthy donors. Measured with immunoSEQ multiplex PCR; TCRdb has only the in-frame clones, and not every one. Here the sample spans about 200,000 clones, approximately 87% being singletons. The sequenced sample was PBMCs. The receptors derive from a woman between 18 and 30 years old in good health and CMV-seronegative.

The V and J genes are TRBV28 and TRBJ2-3; 9 bases match TRBD1. The CDR3 has 16 residues. Germline V gene data show CDR1 as MDHEN and CDR2 as SYDVKM. Unmatched junction bases numbered 11, after V lost 5 bases and J lost 5 bases. The CDR3 loop reads CASSISATGGRDTQYF. In nucleotides, the CDR3 is TGTGCCAGCAGTATCTCTGCGACAGGGGGAAGAGATACGCAGTATTTT.

This clone has a handful of counts. The rearrangement uses TRBV6-6 and TRBJ2-5; D gene ambiguous. Germline CDR1 and CDR2: MNHNY and SVGAGI (reference sequence). The length of the CDR3 is 11 residues. V lost 5 bases to trimming and J lost 5 bases, with 6 bases between them. CDR3 residues: CASSPGETQYF. The CDR3 coding sequence is TGTGCCAGCAGTCCCGGGGAGACCCAGTACTTC.

The V call is TRBV5-6, the J call TRBJ1-1, with 8 bases fitting TRBD1. This CDR3 is 18 amino acids long. Germline V gene sequence: CDR1 SGHDT, CDR2 YYEEEE. Germline trimming cut 0 bases from V and 1 base from J; bases unmatched to any gene: 11. The CDR3 DNA reads as TGTGCCAGCAGCTTGGCACACAGGGGGGTTCTTTCGAACACTGAAGCTTTCTTT. Its protein product is CASSLAHRGVLSNTEAFF. The complete variable domain, with remaining parts taken from reference TRBV5-6 and TRBJ1-1, reads DAGVTQSPTHLIKTRGQQVTLRCSPKSGHDTVSWYQQALGQGPQFIFQYYEEEERQRGNFPDRFSGHQFPNYSSELNVNALLLGDSALYLCASSLAHRGVLSNTEAFFGQGTRLTVV.

V and J are TRBV2 and TRBJ1-1, with D possibly TRBD1 on 6 matching bases. This CDR3 has 15 amino acids. The germline V and J ends were trimmed by 11 bases and 0 bases, with 19 bases remaining between them. In germline, CDR1 is SNHLY, CDR2 FYNNEI. CDR3 nucleotide sequence: TGTGCCGGGAACAGGGAAAAATCCATGAACACTGAAGCTTTCTTT. Translation gives CAGNREKSMNTEAFF.

The V and J genes are TRBV4-1 and TRBJ2-6; D is possibly TRBD1 (6 bases). The germline CDR1 and CDR2 sequences are MGHRA and YSYEKL. The V gene lost 6 bases and the J gene lost 0 bases, with 9 bases spanning the gap. This CDR3 is 15 amino acids long. The CDR3 sequence is CASRQGFSGANVLTF. The CDR3 nucleotides are TGCGCCAGCAGACAGGGTTTCTCTGGGGCCAACGTCCTGACTTTC.

In DNA, the CDR3 is TGCGCCAGCAGCCAAGACTGGGTCAGAAAAAACACTGAAGCTTTCTTT. It specifies CASSQDWVRKNTEAFF. The chain couples TRBV4-1 to TRBJ1-1; D ambiguous. The V end lost 0 bases, the J end lost 2 bases, and 13 bases lay between the germline ends. Germline lookup yields CDR1 MGHRA and CDR2 YSYEKL. The CDR3 loop spans 16 amino acids.

CDR3: CASSYGRTLGTDTQYF. CDR3 sequence (DNA): TGTGCCAGCAGTTACGGACGGACTCTAGGCACAGATACGCAGTATTTT. This rearrangement joins TRBV6-6 to TRBJ2-3; D may be TRBD2 (5 bases). V lost 2 bases and J 1 base, leaving 13 bases between the germline ends. This CDR3 comprises 16 residues. Germline V gene data show CDR1 as MNHNY and CDR2 as SVGAGI (reference sequence).

The V gene is TRBV18, the J gene TRBJ2-7; a weak D match, TRBD2 (6 bases). The V and J ends lost 2 bases and 2 bases respectively, with 16 bases between them. Germline CDR1 and CDR2: KGHSH and LQKENI. The CDR3 contains 16 residues. This chain's CDR3 is CASSPAHRDLTYEQYF. The CDR3 DNA is TGTGCCAGCTCACCAGCCCATCGGGACTTAACCTACGAGCAGTACTTC.

The chain links TRBV11-2 to TRBJ2-7; D is ambiguous. Trimming removed 4 bases at V and 0 bases at J, with 10 bases between. The CDR3 totals 14 residues. Germline V gene sequence: CDR1 SGHAT, CDR2 FQNNGV. The CDR3 spells CASSSPVASYEQYF. The CDR3 nucleotides are TGTGCCAGCAGCTCTCCGGTGGCCTCCTACGAGCAGTACTTC.